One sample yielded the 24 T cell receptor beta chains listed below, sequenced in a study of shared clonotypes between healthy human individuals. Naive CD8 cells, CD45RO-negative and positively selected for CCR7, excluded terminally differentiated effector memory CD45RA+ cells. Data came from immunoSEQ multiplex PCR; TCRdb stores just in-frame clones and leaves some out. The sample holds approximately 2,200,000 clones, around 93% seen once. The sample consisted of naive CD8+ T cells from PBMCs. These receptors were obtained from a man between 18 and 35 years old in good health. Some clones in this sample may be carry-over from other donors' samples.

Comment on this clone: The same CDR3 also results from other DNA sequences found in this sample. The CDR3 nucleotides read TGTGCCTCCAGGACTAGCGGGAGCTACGAGCAGTACTTC. Residues: CASRTSGSYEQYF. The chain uses TRBV19 and TRBJ2-7; 13 bases match TRBD2. The V gene end was trimmed by 11 bases and the J gene end by 3 bases; junction bases not matched to a gene: 4. CDR1 and CDR2 from the germline V gene are LNHDA and SQIVND (reference sequence). The CDR3 is 13 residues long.

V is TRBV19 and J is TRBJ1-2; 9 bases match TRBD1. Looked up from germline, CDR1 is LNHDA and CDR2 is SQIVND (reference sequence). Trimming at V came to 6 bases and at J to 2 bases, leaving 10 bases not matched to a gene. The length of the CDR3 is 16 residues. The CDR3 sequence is CASSSSTGGANYGYTF. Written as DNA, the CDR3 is TGTGCCAGTAGCTCCTCCACAGGGGGCGCGAACTATGGCTACACCTTC.

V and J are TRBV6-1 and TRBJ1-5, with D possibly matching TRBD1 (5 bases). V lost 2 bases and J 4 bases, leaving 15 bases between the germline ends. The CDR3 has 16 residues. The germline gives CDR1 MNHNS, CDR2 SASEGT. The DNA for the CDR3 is TGTGCCAGCAGTGAATGGGGCAGGAGTGGGAATCAGCCCCAGCATTTT. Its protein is CASSEWGRSGNQPQHF.

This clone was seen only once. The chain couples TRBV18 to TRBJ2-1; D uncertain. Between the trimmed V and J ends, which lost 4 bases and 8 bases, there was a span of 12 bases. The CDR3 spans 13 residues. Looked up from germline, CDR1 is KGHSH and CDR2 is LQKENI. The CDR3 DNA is TGTGCCAGCTCACAATCTAGGGCCGATGAGCAGTTCTTC. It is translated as CASSQSRADEQFF.

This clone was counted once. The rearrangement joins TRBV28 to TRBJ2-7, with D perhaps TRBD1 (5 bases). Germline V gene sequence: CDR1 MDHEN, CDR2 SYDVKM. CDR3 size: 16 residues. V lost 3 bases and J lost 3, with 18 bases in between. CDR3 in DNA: TGTGCCAGCAGTTTTCCACGTCTTGGGGCCGACTACGAGCAGTACTTC. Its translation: CASSFPRLGADYEQYF.

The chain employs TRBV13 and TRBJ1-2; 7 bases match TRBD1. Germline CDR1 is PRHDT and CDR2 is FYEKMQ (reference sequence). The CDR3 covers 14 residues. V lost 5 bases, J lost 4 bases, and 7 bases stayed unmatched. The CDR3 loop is CASSEGGGVYGYTF. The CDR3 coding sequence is TGTGCCAGCAGCGAGGGAGGGGGCGTCTATGGCTACACCTTC.

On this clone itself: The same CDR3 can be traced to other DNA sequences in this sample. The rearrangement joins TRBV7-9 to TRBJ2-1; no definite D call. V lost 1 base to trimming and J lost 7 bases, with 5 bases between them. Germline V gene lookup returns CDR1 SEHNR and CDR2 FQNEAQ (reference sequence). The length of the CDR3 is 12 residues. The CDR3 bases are TGTGCCAGCAGCTTAGAAAGAAATGAGCAGTTCTTC. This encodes CASSLERNEQFF.

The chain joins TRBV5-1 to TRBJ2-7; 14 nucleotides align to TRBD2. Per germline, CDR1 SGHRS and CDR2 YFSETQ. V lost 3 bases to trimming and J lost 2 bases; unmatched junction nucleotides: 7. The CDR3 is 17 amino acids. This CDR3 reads CASSWGLAGVGPYEQYF. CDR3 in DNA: TGCGCCAGCAGCTGGGGACTAGCGGGAGTTGGGCCCTACGAGCAGTACTTC. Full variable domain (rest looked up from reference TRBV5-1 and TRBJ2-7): KAGVTQTPRYLIKTRGQQVTLSCSPISGHRSVSWYQQTPGQGLQFLFEYFSETQRNKGNFPGRFSGRQFSNSRSEMNVSTLELGDSALYLCASSWGLAGVGPYEQYFGPGTRLTVT.

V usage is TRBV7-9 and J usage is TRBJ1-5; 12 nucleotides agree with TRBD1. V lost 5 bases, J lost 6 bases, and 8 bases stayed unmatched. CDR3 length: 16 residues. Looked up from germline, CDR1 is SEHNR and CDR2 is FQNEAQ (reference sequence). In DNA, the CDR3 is TGTGCCAGCAGCACCATGGGACAGGGGGCGGCTCAGCCCCAGCATTTT. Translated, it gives CASSTMGQGAAQPQHF. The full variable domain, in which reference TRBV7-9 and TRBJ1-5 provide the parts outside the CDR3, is DTGVSQNPRHKITKRGQNVTFRCDPISEHNRLYWYRQTLGQGPEFLTYFQNEAQLEKSRLLSDRFSAERPKGSFSTLEIQRTEQGDSAMYLCASSTMGQGAAQPQHFGDGTRLSIL.

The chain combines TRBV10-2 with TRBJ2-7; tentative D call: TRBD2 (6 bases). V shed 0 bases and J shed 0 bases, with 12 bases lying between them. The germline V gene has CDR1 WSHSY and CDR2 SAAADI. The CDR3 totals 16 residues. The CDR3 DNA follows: TGCGCCAGCAGTGAGTCGGTCCCCGGGAGCTCCTACGAGCAGTACTTC. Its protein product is CASSESVPGSSYEQYF.

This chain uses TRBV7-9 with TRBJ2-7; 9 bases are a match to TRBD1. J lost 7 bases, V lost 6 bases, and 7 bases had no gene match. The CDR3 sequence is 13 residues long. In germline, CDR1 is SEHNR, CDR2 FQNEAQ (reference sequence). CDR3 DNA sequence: TGTGCCAGCAGGGCGGGACAGGGAGGGGAGCAGTACTTC. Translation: CASRAGQGGEQYF.

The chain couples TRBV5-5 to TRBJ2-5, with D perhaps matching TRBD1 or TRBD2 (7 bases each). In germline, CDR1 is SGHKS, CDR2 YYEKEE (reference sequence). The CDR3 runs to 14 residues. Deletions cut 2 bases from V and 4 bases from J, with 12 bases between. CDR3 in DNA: TGTGCCAGCAGCTTACAGGGGAGGGTAGAGACCCAGTACTTC. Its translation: CASSLQGRVETQYF.

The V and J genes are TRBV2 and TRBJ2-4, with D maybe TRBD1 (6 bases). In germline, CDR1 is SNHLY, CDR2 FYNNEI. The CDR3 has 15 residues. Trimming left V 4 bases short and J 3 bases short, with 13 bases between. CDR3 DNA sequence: TGTGCCAGCAGTGTGGGACAAGGCGTCAAAAACATTCAGTACTTC. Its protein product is CASSVGQGVKNIQYF.

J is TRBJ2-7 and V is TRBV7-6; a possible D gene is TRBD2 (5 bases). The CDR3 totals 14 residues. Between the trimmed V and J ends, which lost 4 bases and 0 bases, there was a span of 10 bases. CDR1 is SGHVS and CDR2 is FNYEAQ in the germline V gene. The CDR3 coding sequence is TGTGCCAGCAGCTACCGGGAAAGCTCCTACGAGCAGTACTTC. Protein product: CASSYRESSYEQYF.

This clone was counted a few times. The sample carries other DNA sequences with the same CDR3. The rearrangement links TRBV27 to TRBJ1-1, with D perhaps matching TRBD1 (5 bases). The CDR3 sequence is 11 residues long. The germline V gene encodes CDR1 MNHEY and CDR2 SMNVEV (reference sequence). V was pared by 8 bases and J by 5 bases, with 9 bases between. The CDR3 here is CASRRDTEAFF. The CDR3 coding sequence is TGTGCCAGCCGCAGGGATACTGAAGCTTTCTTT.

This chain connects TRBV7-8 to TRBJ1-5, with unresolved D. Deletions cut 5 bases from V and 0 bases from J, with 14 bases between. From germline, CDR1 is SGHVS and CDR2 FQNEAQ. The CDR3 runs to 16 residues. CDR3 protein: CASSPLGQYSNQPQHF. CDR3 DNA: TGTGCCAGCAGCCCCCTAGGCCAATATAGCAATCAGCCCCAGCATTTT.

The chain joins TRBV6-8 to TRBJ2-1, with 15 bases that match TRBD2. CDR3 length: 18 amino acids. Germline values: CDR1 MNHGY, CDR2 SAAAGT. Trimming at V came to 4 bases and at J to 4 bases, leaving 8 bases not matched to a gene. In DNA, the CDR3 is TGTGCCAGCAGTTGGGTGAGGACTAGCGGGAGGGATTACAATGAGCAGTTCTTC. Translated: CASSWVRTSGRDYNEQFF.

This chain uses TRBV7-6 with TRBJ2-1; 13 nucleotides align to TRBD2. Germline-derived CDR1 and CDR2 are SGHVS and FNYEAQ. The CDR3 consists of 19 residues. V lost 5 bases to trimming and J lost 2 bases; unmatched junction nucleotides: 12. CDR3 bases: TGTGCCAGCAGCACAGAGGTGACAACTAGCGGGAGGGCCTACAATGAGCAGTTCTTC. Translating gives CASSTEVTTSGRAYNEQFF.

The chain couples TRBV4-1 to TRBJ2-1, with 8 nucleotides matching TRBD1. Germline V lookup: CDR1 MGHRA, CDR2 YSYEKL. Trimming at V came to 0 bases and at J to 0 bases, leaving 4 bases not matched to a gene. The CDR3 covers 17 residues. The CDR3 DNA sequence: TGCGCCAGCAGCCAAGACCGGGGACAGGTCTCCTACAATGAGCAGTTCTTC. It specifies CASSQDRGQVSYNEQFF.

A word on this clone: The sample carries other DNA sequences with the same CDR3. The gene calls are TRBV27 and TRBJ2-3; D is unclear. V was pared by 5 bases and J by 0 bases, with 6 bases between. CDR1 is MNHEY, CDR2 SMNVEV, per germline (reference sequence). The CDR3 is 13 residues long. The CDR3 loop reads CASSPVSTDTQYF. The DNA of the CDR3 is TGTGCCAGCAGTCCCGTGAGCACAGATACGCAGTATTTT.

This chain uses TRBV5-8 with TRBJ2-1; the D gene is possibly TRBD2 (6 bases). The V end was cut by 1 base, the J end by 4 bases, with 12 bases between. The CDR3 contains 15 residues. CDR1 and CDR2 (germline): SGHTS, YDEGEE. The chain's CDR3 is CASSLRIAEYNEQFF. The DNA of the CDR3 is TGTGCCAGCAGCTTGAGAATAGCGGAGTACAATGAGCAGTTCTTC.

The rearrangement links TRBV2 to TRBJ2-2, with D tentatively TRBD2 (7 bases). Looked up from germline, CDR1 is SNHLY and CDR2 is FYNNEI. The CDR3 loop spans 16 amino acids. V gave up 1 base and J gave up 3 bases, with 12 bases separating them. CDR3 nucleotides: TGTGCCAGCAGTGAAGTCGGGGGGCCCGACACCGGGGAGCTGTTTTTT. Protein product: CASSEVGGPDTGELFF.

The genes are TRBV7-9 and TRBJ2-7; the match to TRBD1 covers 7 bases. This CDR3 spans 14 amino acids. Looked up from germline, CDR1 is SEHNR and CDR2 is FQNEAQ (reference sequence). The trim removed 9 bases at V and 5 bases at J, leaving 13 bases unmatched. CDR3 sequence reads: CASQKGQVWDEQYF. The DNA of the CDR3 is TGTGCCAGTCAGAAAGGACAGGTTTGGGACGAGCAGTACTTC.

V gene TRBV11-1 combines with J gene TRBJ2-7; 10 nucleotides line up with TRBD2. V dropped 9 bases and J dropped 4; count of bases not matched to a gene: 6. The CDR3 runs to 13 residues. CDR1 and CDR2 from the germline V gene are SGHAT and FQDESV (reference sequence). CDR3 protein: CASSSGRFYEQYF. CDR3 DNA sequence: TGTGCCAGTTCTAGCGGGAGATTTTACGAGCAGTACTTC. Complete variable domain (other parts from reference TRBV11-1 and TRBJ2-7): EAEVAQSPRYKITEKSQAVAFWCDPISGHATLYWYRQILGQGPELLVQFQDESVVDDSQLPKDRFSAERLKGVDSTLKIQPAELGDSAMYLCASSSGRFYEQYFGPGTRLTVT.